This record looks at one T cell receptor (beta chain) sequence and its context. This record comes from a study of CD8 T cells in ankylosing spondylitis. CDR3 length equals 15 residues. Germline values: CDR1 MNHEY, CDR2 SVGAGI. V was trimmed by 5 bases and J by 6 bases, leaving 19 bases between them. Quantitative 5'-RACE with molecular barcodes produced the TCR beta libraries. TCRdb used MiXCR to reprocess the 5' RACE reads, holding one entry per CDR3 protein. The table lists 250,000 to 350,000 distinct CDR3 sequences, around 20% of them singletons. Input material: blood, either unsorted or a sorted T cell fraction (not recorded which). This TCR derives from a male donor with ankylosing spondylitis or in good health (not recorded which). This chain connects TRBV6-5 to TRBJ1-2; possible D gene TRBD1, 5 bases. Here the CDR3 reads CASSHDGVGGNGYTF. CDR3 in DNA: TGTGCCAGCAGTCACGACGGGGTTGGGGGAAATGGCTACACCTTC.